The source of this TCR beta chain is a study of human T cells and chemical hapten exposure. Study context: After 6 days, upper back 0.01% DPC patch tests were scored.

Germline CDR1 and CDR2: MNHEY and SMNVEV (reference sequence). The CDR3 consists of 16 residues. With 4 bases clipped from V and 7 bases from J, the junction kept 10 bases outside the gene matches. The authors' processing: Counting gave a median of around 90,000 TCRs per sample, with values ranging from about 23,224 to 690,600. A single record per CDR3 protein comes from TCRdb applying MiXCR to the RACE reads. TCRdb's processing, not the authors', yielded these V and J calls. The sample holds 350,000 to 400,000 distinct CDR3 sequences, more than 5% seen once. Time point noted: patch test 2, 6 weeks after DPC sensitization. As to treatment: therapeutic diphenylcyclopropenone sensitization with weekly scalp DPC. This clonotype has at least ten counts.

This material consisted of whole blood, taken in connection with sensitization to the hapten diphenylcyclopropenone (DPC). The gene calls are TRBV27 and TRBJ1-6, with 7 bases identical to TRBD1. The TCR originated in a woman between 18 and 29 years old with alopecia areata. Some clones in this sample may be carry-over from other donors' samples. For the CDR3, the DNA is TGTGCCAGCAGTTCGTTCCAGGGGGGGGGAAATTCACCCCTCCACTTT. It codes for CASSSFQGGGNSPLHF.